The present T cell receptor beta chain was sequenced within a study of CD8+ T cells in alopecia areata (dated by TCRdb to 2017 to 2018). General notes on the study: Treated patients were enrolled in an open-label pilot trial of oral tofacitinib at 5 to 10 mg twice daily for moderate-to-severe alopecia areata. Patients received tofacitinib for 6 to 18 months and were then followed off drug for 6 months to check for delayed response and recurrence. To study T cell clonal expansion in alopecia areata, the researchers applied high-throughput TCRbeta sequencing to both the C3H/HeJ mouse model and human patients. On the human side, TCRbeta sequencing was run on scalp tissue and on sorted CD4+ and CD8+ peripheral blood T cells from healthy controls and from alopecia areata patients with either patchy or totalis/universalis disease. Patients on tofacitinib were biopsied at baseline and after 4 and 24 weeks of treatment, and several of the patients also had a later scalp biopsy. Scalp clonality was compared among normal scalp (n=4), patchy alopecia areata scalp (n=8), and alopecia totalis/universalis scalp (n=8). RNA came from the PAXgene miRNA kit for fixed scalp, the miRNeasy kit for PBMCs, and the RNeasy kit for mouse skin. immunoSEQ multiplex PCR using 35 Vbeta forward primers and 13 Jbeta reverse primers was used to amplify TCRbeta CDR3 regions. Here is what the overall study found, with its caveats: Unlike mouse skin, which is dominated by gammadelta T cells, normal human skin has resident alphabeta T cells that are also sequenced, and this complicates analysis of the scalp TCR repertoire. Shared TCR sequences between patients were less evident than in mice, which may be partly attributable to HLA diversity in the patient population. Compared with normal scalp, lesional scalp, particularly in alopecia totalis/universalis, had higher clonality and more expanded CD8+ clones, which suggests antigenic drive.

Relative to germline, V is 5 bases shorter and J is 1 base shorter, with 14 bases between their ends. The CDR3 numbers 14 residues from cysteine through phenylalanine. The entry retains the CDR3 DNA only, 42 bases that are in frame from base 1. CDR1 and CDR2 are drawn from the germline V gene: SQVTM, ANQGSEA. The library was produced with the immunoSEQ multiplex PCR assay. To provide template for TCR sequencing, every sample had RNA extracted and reverse transcribed into cDNA. SuperScript III was used to make first-strand cDNA, primed with a 2:1 mix of oligo-dT and random hexamers. A synthetic immune receptor repertoire was used to gauge amplification bias, and whatever bias remained was removed computationally. The original pipeline was this. Raw reads were preprocessed for error removal, and CDR3 was defined according to IMGT conventions as running from the conserved cysteine to phenylalanine. Clonality was calculated as 1 minus Shannon entropy normalized by log2 of the number of productive unique TCRs. Whether scalp clones were CD4 or CD8 was inferred by matching scalp TCRbeta sequences against CD4 and CD8 repertoires sorted from blood. In TCRdb, the immuneACCESS table is reduced to in-frame sequences with V and J assigned. These tables do not hold every clone; where another copy was compared, an unresolved V gene accounts for under half, and the others remain unexplained. The DNA was the basis for D and trimming; V, J and clone size are from that table. For this sample there are 75,000 to 100,000 clones; less than 50% appear just once. The ten biggest clones cover about 0.79% of the sample.

Lesional scalp punch biopsies and peripheral blood were obtained from alopecia areata patients. PBMCs were separated by density centrifugation and stained for CD3, CD4 and CD8, after which CD4+ and CD8+ T cells were sorted on a FACSAria. A word on this clone: Its binding antigen is unknown. One base away there is no much larger clone; base qualities are not given.

The chain uses TRBV29-1 and TRBJ2-5; no confident D gene assignment can be made. Sequences were obtained from CD4+ T cells sorted from blood. The sequence derives from a human donor with alopecia areata. The CDR3 reads as follows: CSVHITRAQETQYF. The sequence in DNA is TGCAGCGTTCATATTACACGGGCCCAAGAGACCCAGTACTTC.